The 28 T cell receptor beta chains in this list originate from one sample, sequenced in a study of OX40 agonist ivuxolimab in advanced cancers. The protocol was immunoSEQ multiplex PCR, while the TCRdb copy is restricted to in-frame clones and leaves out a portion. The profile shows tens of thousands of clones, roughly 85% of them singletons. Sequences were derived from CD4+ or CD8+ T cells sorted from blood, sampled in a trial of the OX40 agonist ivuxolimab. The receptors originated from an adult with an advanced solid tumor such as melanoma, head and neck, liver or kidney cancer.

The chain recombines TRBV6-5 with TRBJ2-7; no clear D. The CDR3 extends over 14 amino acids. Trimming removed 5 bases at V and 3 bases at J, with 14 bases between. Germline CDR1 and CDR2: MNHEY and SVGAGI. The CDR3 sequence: CASSDGRTLYEQYF. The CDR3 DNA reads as TGTGCCAGCAGTGACGGACGCACGCTCTACGAGCAGTACTTC.

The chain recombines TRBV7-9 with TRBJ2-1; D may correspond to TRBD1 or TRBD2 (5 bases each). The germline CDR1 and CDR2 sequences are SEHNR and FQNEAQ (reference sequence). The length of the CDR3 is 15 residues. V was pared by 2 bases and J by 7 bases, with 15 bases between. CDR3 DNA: TGTGCCAGCAGCTTACTCGGGACCCAACTTAATGAGCAGTTCTTC. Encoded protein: CASSLLGTQLNEQFF.

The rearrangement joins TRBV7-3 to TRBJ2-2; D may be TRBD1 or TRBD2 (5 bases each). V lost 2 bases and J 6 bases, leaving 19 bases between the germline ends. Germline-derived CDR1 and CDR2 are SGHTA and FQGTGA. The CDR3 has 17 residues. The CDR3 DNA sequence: TGTGCCAGCAGCTTAGTGGGGCGGGCTAGTTCGCCCGGGGAGCTGTTTTTT. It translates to CASSLVGRASSPGELFF. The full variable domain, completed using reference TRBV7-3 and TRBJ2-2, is GAGVSQTPSNKVTEKGKYVELRCDPISGHTALYWYRQSLGQGPEFLIYFQGTGAADDSGLPNDRFFAVRPEGSVSTLKIQRTERGDSAVYLCASSLVGRASSPGELFFGEGSRLTVL.

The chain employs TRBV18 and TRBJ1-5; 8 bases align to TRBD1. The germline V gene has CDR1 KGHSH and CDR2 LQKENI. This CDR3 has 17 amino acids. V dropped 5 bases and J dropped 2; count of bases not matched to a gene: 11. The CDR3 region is CASSAGTGPGGNQPQHF. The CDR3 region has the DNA TGTGCCAGCTCAGCCGGGACAGGCCCCGGGGGCAATCAGCCCCAGCATTTT.

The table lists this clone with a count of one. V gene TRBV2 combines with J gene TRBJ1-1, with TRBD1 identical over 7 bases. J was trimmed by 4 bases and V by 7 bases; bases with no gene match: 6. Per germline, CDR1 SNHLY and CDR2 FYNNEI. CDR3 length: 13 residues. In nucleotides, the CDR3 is TGTGCCAGCAATACAGGGGTTGGCACTGAAGCTTTCTTT. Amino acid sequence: CASNTGVGTEAFF.

CDR3 coding DNA: TGTGCCAGCAACCGACTAGCGGGAGTAAACAATGAGCAGTTCTTC. This sequence encodes CASNRLAGVNNEQFF. This chain uses TRBV2 with TRBJ2-1; TRBD2 matches 12 bases. Germline CDR1 SNHLY, CDR2 FYNNEI. This CDR3 region has 15 residues. V was pared by 7 bases and J by 5 bases, with 6 bases of the junction left unmatched.

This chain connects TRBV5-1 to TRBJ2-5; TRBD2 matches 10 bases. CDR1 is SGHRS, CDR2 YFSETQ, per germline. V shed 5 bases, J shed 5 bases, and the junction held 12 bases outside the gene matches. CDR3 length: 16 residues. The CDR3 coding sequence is TGCGCCAGCAGTTATACTAGCGGGACCAGTGGGGAGACCCAGTACTTC. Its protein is CASSYTSGTSGETQYF.

The CDR3, as DNA: TGTGCCAGCAGTCCAGGATCAGATACGCAGTATTTT. This sequence encodes CASSPGSDTQYF. The chain employs TRBV27 and TRBJ2-3; D not resolved. CDR1 MNHEY and CDR2 SMNVEV come from the germline V gene (reference sequence). The CDR3 is 12 residues long. Trimming took off 5 bases at V and 4 bases at J, with 7 bases between the two ends.

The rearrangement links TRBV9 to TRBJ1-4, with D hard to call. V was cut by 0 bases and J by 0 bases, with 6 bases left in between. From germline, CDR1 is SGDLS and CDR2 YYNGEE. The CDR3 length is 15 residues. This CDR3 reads CASSVAGATNEKLFF. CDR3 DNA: TGTGCCAGCAGCGTAGCCGGAGCAACTAATGAAAAACTGTTTTTT.

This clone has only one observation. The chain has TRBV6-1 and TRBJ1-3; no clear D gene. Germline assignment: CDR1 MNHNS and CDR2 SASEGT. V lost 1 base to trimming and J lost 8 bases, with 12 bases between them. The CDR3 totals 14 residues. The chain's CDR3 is CASSEGGIPDTIYF. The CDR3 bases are TGTGCCAGCAGTGAAGGCGGAATTCCGGACACCATATATTTT.

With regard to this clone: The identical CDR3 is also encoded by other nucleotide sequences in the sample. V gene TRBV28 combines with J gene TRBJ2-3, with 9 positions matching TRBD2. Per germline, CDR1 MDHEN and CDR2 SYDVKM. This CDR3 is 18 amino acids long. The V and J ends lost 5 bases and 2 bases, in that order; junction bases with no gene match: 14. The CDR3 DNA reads TGTGCCAGCAGTCCCCCCTACTCTATAGCGGGGGACACAGATACGCAGTATTTT. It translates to CASSPPYSIAGDTDTQYF.

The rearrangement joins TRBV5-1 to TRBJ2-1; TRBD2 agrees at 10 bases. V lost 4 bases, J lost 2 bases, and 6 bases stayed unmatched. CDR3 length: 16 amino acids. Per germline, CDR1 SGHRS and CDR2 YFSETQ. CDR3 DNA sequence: TGCGCCAGCAGCCTGATAGCGGGAGGCACCTACAATGAGCAGTTCTTC. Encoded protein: CASSLIAGGTYNEQFF.

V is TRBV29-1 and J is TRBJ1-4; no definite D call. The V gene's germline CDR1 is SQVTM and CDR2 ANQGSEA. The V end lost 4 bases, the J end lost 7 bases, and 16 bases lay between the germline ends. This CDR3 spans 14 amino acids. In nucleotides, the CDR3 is TGCAGCGTTGGTACGAACGACGGTGGTGAAAAACTGTTTTTT. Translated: CSVGTNDGGEKLFF.

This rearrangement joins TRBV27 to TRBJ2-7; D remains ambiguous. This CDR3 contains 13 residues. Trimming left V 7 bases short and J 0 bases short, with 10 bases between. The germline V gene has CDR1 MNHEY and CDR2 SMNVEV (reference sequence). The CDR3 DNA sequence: TGTGCCAGCAAGCGTACCAGCTCCTACGAGCAGTACTTC. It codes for CASKRTSSYEQYF.

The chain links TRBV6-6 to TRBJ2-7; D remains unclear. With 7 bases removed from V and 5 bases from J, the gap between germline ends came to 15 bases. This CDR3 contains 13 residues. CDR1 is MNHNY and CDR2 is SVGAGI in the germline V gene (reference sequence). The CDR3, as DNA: TGTGCCAGCAACCACCGGGCTCTCGACGAGCAGTACTTC. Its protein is CASNHRALDEQYF.

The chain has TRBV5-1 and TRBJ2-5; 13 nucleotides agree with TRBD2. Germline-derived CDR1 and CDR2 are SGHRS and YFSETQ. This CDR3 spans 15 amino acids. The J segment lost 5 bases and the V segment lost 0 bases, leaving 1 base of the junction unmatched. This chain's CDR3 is CASSLVLAGGETQYF. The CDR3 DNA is TGCGCCAGCAGCTTGGTACTAGCGGGAGGGGAGACCCAGTACTTC.

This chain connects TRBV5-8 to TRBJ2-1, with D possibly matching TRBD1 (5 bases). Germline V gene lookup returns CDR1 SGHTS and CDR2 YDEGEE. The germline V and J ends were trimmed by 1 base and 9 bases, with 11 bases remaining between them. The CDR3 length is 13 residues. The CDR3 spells CASSLIGQGEQFF. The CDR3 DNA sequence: TGTGCCAGCAGCTTGATAGGTCAGGGTGAGCAGTTCTTC.

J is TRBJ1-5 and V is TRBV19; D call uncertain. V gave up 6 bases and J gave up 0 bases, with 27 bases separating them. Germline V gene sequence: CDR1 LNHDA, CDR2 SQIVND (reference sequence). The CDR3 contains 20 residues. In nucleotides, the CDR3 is TGTGCCAGTAGCTATTTAGGCGGGCAGGTGAATCTAAATAGCAATCAGCCCCAGCATTTT. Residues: CASSYLGGQVNLNSNQPQHF.

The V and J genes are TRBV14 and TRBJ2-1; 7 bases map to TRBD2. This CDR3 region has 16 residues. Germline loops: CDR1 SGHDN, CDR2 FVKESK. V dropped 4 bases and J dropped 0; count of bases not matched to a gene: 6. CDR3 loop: CASSRYSGSSYNEQFF. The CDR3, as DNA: TGTGCCAGCAGCCGATATAGCGGGTCCTCCTACAATGAGCAGTTCTTC. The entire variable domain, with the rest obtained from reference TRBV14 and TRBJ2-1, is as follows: EAGVTQFPSHSVIEKGQTVTLRCDPISGHDNLYWYRRVMGKEIKFLLHFVKESKQDESGMPNNRFLAERTGGTYSTLKVQPAELEDSGVYFCASSRYSGSSYNEQFFGPGTRLTVL.

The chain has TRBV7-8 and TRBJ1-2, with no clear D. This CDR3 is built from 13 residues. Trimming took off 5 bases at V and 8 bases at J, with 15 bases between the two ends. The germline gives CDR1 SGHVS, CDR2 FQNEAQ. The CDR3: CASSPDGVGGYTF. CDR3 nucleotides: TGTGCCAGCAGCCCGGACGGGGTCGGGGGCTACACCTTC.

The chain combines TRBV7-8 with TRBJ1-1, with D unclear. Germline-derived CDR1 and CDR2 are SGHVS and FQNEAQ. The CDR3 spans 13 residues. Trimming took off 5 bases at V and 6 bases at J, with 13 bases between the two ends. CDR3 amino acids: CASSVGRMAEAFF. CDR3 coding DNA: TGTGCCAGCAGCGTCGGAAGAATGGCTGAAGCTTTCTTT.

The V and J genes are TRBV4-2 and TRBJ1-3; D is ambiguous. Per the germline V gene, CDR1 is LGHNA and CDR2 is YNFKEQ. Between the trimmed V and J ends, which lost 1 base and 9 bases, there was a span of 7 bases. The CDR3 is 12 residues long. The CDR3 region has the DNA TGTGCCAGCAGCCAAGTTGGAGGCACCATATATTTT. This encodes CASSQVGGTIYF.

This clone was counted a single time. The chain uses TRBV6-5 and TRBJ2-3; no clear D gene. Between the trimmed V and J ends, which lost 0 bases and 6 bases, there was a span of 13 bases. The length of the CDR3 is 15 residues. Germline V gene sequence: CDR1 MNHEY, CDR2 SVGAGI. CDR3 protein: CASSYSRPSVDTQYF. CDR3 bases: TGTGCCAGCAGTTACTCGCGTCCGTCCGTGGATACGCAGTATTTT.

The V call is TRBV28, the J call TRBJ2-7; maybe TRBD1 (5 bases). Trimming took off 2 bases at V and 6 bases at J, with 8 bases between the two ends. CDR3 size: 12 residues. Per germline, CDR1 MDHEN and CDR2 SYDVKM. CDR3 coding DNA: TGTGCCAGCAGTTTAATAGGGGTCGAGCAGTACTTC. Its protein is CASSLIGVEQYF.

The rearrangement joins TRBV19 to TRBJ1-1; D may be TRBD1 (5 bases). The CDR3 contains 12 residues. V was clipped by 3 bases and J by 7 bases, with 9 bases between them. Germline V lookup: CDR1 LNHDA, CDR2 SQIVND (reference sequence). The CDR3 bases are TGTGCCAGTAGTATTAGGGGCGGTGAAGCTTTCTTT. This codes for CASSIRGGEAFF. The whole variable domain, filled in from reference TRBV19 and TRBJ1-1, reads DGGITQSPKYLFRKEGQNVTLSCEQNLNHDAMYWYRQDPGQGLRLIYYSQIVNDFQKGDIAEGYSVSREKKESFPLTVTSAQKNPTAFYLCASSIRGGEAFFGQGTRLTVV.

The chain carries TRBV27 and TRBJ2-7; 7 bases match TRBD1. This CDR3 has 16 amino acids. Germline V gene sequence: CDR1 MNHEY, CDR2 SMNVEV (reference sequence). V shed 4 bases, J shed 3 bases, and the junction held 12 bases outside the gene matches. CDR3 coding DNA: TGTGCCAGCAGTTCCGGGGACAGCCGAGCCCACTACGAGCAGTACTTC. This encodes CASSSGDSRAHYEQYF.

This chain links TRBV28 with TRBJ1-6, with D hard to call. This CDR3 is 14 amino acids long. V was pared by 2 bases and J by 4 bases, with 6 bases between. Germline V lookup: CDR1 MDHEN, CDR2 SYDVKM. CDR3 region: CASSLVEYNSPLHF. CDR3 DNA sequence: TGTGCCAGCAGTTTAGTGGAGTATAATTCACCCCTCCACTTT.

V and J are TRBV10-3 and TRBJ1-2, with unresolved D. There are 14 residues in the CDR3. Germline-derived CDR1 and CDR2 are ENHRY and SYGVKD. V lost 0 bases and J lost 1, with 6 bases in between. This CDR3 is CAISESMSNYGYTF. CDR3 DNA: TGTGCCATCAGTGAGTCGATGAGTAACTATGGCTACACCTTC.